This entry concerns a single TCR beta chain. Its antigen is unidentified. The sample belongs to a study of CXCR3-negative and CXCR3-positive naive CD8 T cells. Study background: Sequencing brought in approximately 150 million TRB reads altogether, and each library got about 1.5 +/- 0.3 million. The study's findings and limits: For memory CD8+ cells diversity was much lower, but both naive subsets had comparably high diversity. The naive subsets expressed comparable surface CD5, and the authors inferred TCR strength from TRB CDR3 properties. Once cells were cryopreserved, CXCR3 expression went down partly, and most assays used fresh PBMCs.

The TRB libraries of cDNA were built by UMI-labeled 5' RACE. TCRdb re-called the 5' RACE reads; one entry per CDR3 protein, DNA not given. This sample's table has fewer than 60,000 distinct CDR3 sequences. Germline V CDR1 and CDR2: SQVTM, ANQGSEA. This CDR3 comprises 12 residues. The chain combines TRBV29-1 with TRBJ2-7; the D call of TRBD2 rests on TCRdb alone, since no DNA is present to check it. This clonotype originated in a human donor in good health. Some clones in this sample may be carry-over from other donors' samples. Sequenced material: memory CD8+ T cells from blood. The chain's CDR3 is CSVLLGGYEQYF.